A single count supports the clone carrying this TCR beta chain. Its antigen is not known. The CDR3 has 13 residues. V lost 0 bases and J lost 6, with 11 bases in between. Germline CDR1 DFQATT, CDR2 SNEGSKA (reference sequence). The sample belongs to a study of healthy donors' naive CD4 and CD8 T cells. Study-level background: Three donor age groups were sampled: 20-25, 40-50 and 60-70 years; half female. Findings and limits, study-wide: Positive CDR3 charge linked to CD4+ cells, negative to CD8+ cells.

TCR libraries were built from approximately 0.55 ug of total RNA by linear amplification. Methods used by the authors: From four or five healthy donors, 75,000 to 90,000 rearranged TCR alpha transcripts were sequenced. TCRdb itself ran the reads through MiXCR, one entry per CDR3 protein. TCRdb's processing, not the study's, gives the V and J calls here. The table records approximately 180,000 distinct CDR3 sequences, about 76% of them present only once. This sequence was found in a pool of human donors in good health; the sample pools cells from several healthy donors. The sequencing sample was made of naive CD4+ and CD8+ T cells sorted from blood, pooled from several donors. The chain employs TRBV20-1 and TRBJ2-5, with no clear D. The DNA for the CDR3 is TGCAGTGCTAGAGATCGAAGCGCCCAGACCCAGTACTTC. Translated, it gives CSARDRSAQTQYF.